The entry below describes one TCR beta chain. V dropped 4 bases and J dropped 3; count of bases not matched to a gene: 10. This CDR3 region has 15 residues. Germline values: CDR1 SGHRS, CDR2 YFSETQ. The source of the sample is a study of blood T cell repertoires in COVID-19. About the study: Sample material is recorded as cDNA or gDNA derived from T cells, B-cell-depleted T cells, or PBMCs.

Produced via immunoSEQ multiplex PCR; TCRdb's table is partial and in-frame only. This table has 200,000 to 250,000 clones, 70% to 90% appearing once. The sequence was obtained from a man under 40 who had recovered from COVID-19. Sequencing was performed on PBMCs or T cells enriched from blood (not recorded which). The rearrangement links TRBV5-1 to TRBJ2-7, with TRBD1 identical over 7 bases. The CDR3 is CASSRGQAAIYEQYF. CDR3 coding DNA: TGCGCCAGCAGCCGCGGACAGGCCGCTATCTACGAGCAGTACTTC.